The clone carrying this TCR beta chain has more than one count but fewer than ten. What it recognizes is unknown. The record originates from a study of beta chain features in type 1 diabetes. Study-wide context: Researchers looked at over 100,000,000 sorted cells across all samples.

Investigators reverse transcribed all isolated RNA, so they sequenced expressed TCRB transcripts. The data were produced by immunoSEQ multiplex PCR, yet TCRdb's version contains in-frame clones alone and is incomplete. The table has a few hundred thousand clones, 8% to 13% seen once. Points from the study as a whole: Whether TCRB rearrangement is influenced by HLA type was left unresolved in this analysis.

V shed 4 bases and J shed 6 bases, with 9 bases lying between them. CDR1 and CDR2 (germline): SGHAT, FQNNGV. This CDR3 is 12 amino acids long. The V gene is TRBV11-2, the J gene TRBJ2-5; D unresolved. The sequenced sample was naive CD4+ T cells from blood. This sequence originates from a woman in her thirties in good health. The CDR3 DNA sequence: TGTGCCAGCAGCTCCCAGGAAAAGACCCAGTACTTC. It codes for CASSSQEKTQYF.